A single sample gave rise to the 18 T cell receptor beta chains below, sequenced in a study of monozygotic twins with inflammatory bowel disease. TCRdb reanalyzed the 5' RACE reads and collapses them to one entry per CDR3 protein, without DNA. The repertoire table contains about 380,000 distinct CDR3 sequences. Sequenced input: blood. The receptors shown here come from a human donor with ulcerative colitis or Crohn's disease, or a healthy co-twin of an affected twin (not recorded which).

J is TRBJ2-6 and V is TRBV13. Germline V lookup: CDR1 PRHDT, CDR2 FYEKMQ (reference sequence). The CDR3 has 14 amino acids. The CDR3: CASSGNSGANVLTF. Using reference TRBV13 and TRBJ2-6 for the parts outside the CDR3, the full variable domain is AAGVIQSPRHLIKEKRETATLKCYPIPRHDTVYWYQQGPGQDPQFLISFYEKMQSDKGSIPDRFSAQQFSDYHSELNMSSLELGDSALYFCASSGNSGANVLTFGAGSRLTVL.

The gene calls are TRBV5-1 and TRBJ2-1; as DNA is missing, the TRBD1 call by TCRdb cannot be tested. Germline V gives CDR1 SGHRS, CDR2 YFSETQ. The CDR3 covers 11 residues. The CDR3 loop reads CASSPGEVQFF.

The rearrangement uses TRBV5-1 and TRBJ2-5; TCRdb lists TRBD2, though no DNA is available to test this call. The CDR3 length is 14 residues. CDR1 and CDR2 from the germline V gene are SGHRS and YFSETQ. This CDR3 reads CASRLQGLQETQYF.

The chain uses TRBV28 and TRBJ1-1; TCRdb gives TRBD1 as the D gene, but with no DNA this cannot be confirmed. Looked up from germline, CDR1 is MDHEN and CDR2 is SYDVKM. The CDR3 length is 16 residues. CDR3 sequence reads: CASRPKPGRPHTEAFF. Filled out from reference TRBV28 and TRBJ1-1, the complete variable domain reads DVKVTQSSRYLVKRTGEKVFLECVQDMDHENMFWYRQDPGLGLRLIYFSYDVKMKEKGDIPEGYSVSREKKERFSLILESASTNQTSMYLCASRPKPGRPHTEAFFGQGTRLTVV.

The V call is TRBV5-1, the J call TRBJ2-7. The CDR3 has 12 amino acids. Germline CDR1 is SGHRS and CDR2 is YFSETQ. CDR3 amino acids: CASRSASYEQYF. Together with reference TRBV5-1 and TRBJ2-7, the CDR3 gives the full variable domain: KAGVTQTPRYLIKTRGQQVTLSCSPISGHRSVSWYQQTPGQGLQFLFEYFSETQRNKGNFPGRFSGRQFSNSRSEMNVSTLELGDSALYLCASRSASYEQYFGPGTRLTVT.

The gene calls are TRBV15 and TRBJ1-1; with no DNA, the TCRdb D assignment of TRBD1 cannot be verified. Germline lookup yields CDR1 LNHNV and CDR2 YYDKDF (reference sequence). There are 14 residues in the CDR3. The CDR3: CATSRDRVNTEAFF.

The gene calls are TRBV24-1 and TRBJ2-6; TCRdb proposes TRBD1, but this gene call is untestable without DNA. The CDR3 loop spans 15 amino acids. In germline, CDR1 is KGHDR, CDR2 SFDVKD. The CDR3 sequence is CATSQGPSGANVLTF.

The chain employs TRBV12-3 or TRBV12-4 and TRBJ1-2; TCRdb's D call, TRBD1, is unchecked because there is no DNA. The CDR3 has 12 amino acids. CDR3 amino acids: CASTLDRGGYTF.

The chain recombines TRBV10-3 with TRBJ1-5; TCRdb designates TRBD1, a call that cannot be tested without DNA. The CDR3 loop spans 14 amino acids. The germline V gene encodes CDR1 ENHRY and CDR2 SYGVKD. The CDR3 protein is CAISDQGADQPQHF.

The J gene is TRBJ2-2, the V gene TRBV28; the TRBD1 assignment by TCRdb is unverifiable without DNA. The CDR3 runs to 13 residues. Per germline, CDR1 MDHEN and CDR2 SYDVKM. This CDR3 is CASSLQGFGELFF.

The chain recombines TRBV9 with TRBJ1-4; without DNA, the TCRdb call of TRBD1 cannot be checked. This CDR3 is 19 amino acids long. Germline assignment: CDR1 SGDLS and CDR2 YYNGEE. The CDR3 sequence is CASSVGPWKGPGRNEKLFF.

This sequence joins TRBV9 and TRBJ1-2; TCRdb proposes TRBD1, but this gene call is untestable without DNA. Germline V lookup: CDR1 SGDLS, CDR2 YYNGEE. The CDR3 totals 15 residues. CDR3: CASSVGRGQSYGYTF.

The rearrangement links TRBV5-1 to TRBJ2-3; without DNA, the TCRdb call of TRBD1 cannot be checked. In germline, CDR1 is SGHRS, CDR2 YFSETQ. The CDR3 is 17 amino acids. The CDR3 sequence is CASSSSLAGATTDTQYF.

The CDR3 spells CATSATGAEETQYF. The V call is TRBV24-1, the J call TRBJ2-5; TCRdb returns TRBD1, unconfirmable since there is no DNA. Germline lookup yields CDR1 KGHDR and CDR2 SFDVKD. This CDR3 is 14 amino acids long.

This chain's CDR3 is CASSFGQGMDTQYF. The chain employs TRBV5-4 and TRBJ2-3; the TRBD1 assignment by TCRdb is unverifiable without DNA. The V gene's germline CDR1 is SGHNT and CDR2 YYREEE (reference sequence). This CDR3 region has 14 residues.

The J gene is TRBJ2-1, the V gene TRBV4-1; the TCRdb D gene call, TRBD1, has no DNA to confirm it. The CDR3 consists of 15 residues. Germline V lookup: CDR1 MGHRA, CDR2 YSYEKL. This chain's CDR3 is CASSPGPPTYNEQFF.

The V and J genes are TRBV2 and TRBJ1-2; the TRBD1 assignment by TCRdb is unverifiable without DNA. The V gene's germline CDR1 is SNHLY and CDR2 FYNNEI. The CDR3 is 13 amino acids. The CDR3 here is CASIRQGGYGYTF.

V usage is TRBV6-2 or TRBV6-3 and J usage is TRBJ1-2; TCRdb selects TRBD1, and the lack of DNA leaves this call unchecked. The V gene's germline CDR1 is MNHEY and CDR2 SVGEGT. The CDR3 is 12 residues long. CDR3: CASRTGAYGYTF.